These T cell receptor beta chains were read from a single sample in a study of control samples from healthy donors and cancer patients. Method: immunoSEQ multiplex PCR; TCRdb's copy keeps in-frame clones and lacks some. Of 100,000 to 150,000 clones listed, more than 75% are singletons. The specimen was blood. These receptors all stem from a man aged 30-40 years in good health. The CDR3 runs from the conserved cysteine through the conserved F or W. The order of the fields is J gene, clone size, V gene, D gene, CDR3 length, CDR3 protein, CDR3 DNA. D genes are given only for firm matches. The size field is filled for only some rows; it gives once, few, many or a size class.

TRBJ1-3,-,TRBV19,-,14,CASNYRNSGNTIYF,TGTGCCAGCAACTACAGGAACTCTGGAAACACCATATATTTT
TRBJ2-3,-,TRBV24-1,-,13,CATSDLRGDTQYF,TGTGCCACCAGTGATTTGAGAGGGGATACGCAGTATTTT
TRBJ1-5,-,TRBV27,-,15,CASSSRRYSNQPQHF,TGTGCCAGCAGTTCCCGCAGGTATAGCAATCAGCCCCAGCATTTT
TRBJ1-1,-,TRBV7-2,-,14,CASSPVATNTEAFF,TGTGCCAGCAGTCCAGTCGCGACGAACACTGAAGCTTTCTTT
TRBJ2-3,-,TRBV5-8,-,16,CASSLVVSGRLATQYF,TGTGCCAGCAGCTTGGTTGTCTCCGGGCGTTTAGCCACGCAGTATTTT
TRBJ2-2,once,TRBV5-1,-,14,CASSFRGNTGELFF,TGCGCCAGCAGCTTCAGGGGCAACACCGGGGAGCTGTTTTTT
TRBJ1-1,-,TRBV5-5,TRBD1,13,CASSLRGLTEAFF,TGTGCCAGCAGCTTAAGGGGGCTCACTGAAGCTTTCTTT
TRBJ1-2,many,TRBV18,-,14,CASSPPGGVHGYTF,TGTGCCAGCTCACCACCGGGAGGGGTGCATGGCTACACCTTC
TRBJ2-7,-,TRBV27,-,14,CASSLKGPSYEQYF,TGTGCCAGCAGTCTCAAAGGCCCGTCCTACGAGCAGTACTTC
TRBJ2-3,-,TRBV12-5,TRBD2,15,CASGPGGGSTDTQYF,TGTGCTAGTGGTCCAGGCGGGGGTAGCACAGATACGCAGTATTTT
TRBJ2-3,few,TRBV19,-,13,CASTYTSTDTQYF,TGTGCCAGTACGTACACTAGCACAGATACGCAGTATTTT
TRBJ1-3,-,TRBV29-1,-,15,CSGTTGSRSGNTIYF,TGCAGCGGTACCACCGGGTCCCGCTCTGGAAACACCATATATTTT
TRBJ1-1,once,TRBV6-5,-,14,CASSYIPGGGEAFF,TGTGCCAGCAGTTACATCCCCGGCGGGGGTGAAGCTTTCTTT
TRBJ1-6,-,TRBV18,TRBD1,13,CASQQGDNSPLHF,TGTGCCAGCCAGCAGGGGGATAATTCACCCCTCCACTTT
TRBJ1-2,-,TRBV6-1,-,12,CASSELDYGYTF,TGTGCCAGCAGTGAACTCGACTATGGCTACACCTTC
TRBJ2-7,-,TRBV7-9,-,15,CASSPPGQGINEQYF,TGTGCCAGCAGCCCACCGGGGCAGGGGATCAACGAGCAGTACTTC
TRBJ1-2,-,TRBV28,TRBD1,14,CASSSGTGPERYTF,TGTGCCAGCAGTTCCGGGACAGGGCCCGAGCGCTACACCTTC
TRBJ2-3,-,TRBV2,-,12,CASRGETDTQYF,TGTGCCAGCCGGGGTGAAACAGATACGCAGTATTTT
TRBJ2-7,-,TRBV29-1,TRBD1,14,CSGLRGQGPYEQYF,TGCAGCGGTTTGAGGGGACAGGGTCCCTACGAGCAGTACTTC
TRBJ1-1,once,TRBV7-9,-,14,CASSLISKDTEAFF,TGTGCCAGCAGCTTAATTTCGAAGGACACTGAAGCTTTCTTT
TRBJ2-6,-,TRBV5-6,-,17,CASSTQAGRSGANVLTF,TGTGCCAGCAGCACTCAGGCAGGGCGCTCTGGGGCCAACGTCCTGACTTTC
TRBJ2-1,-,TRBV5-1,TRBD2,15,CASSSLAGGNNEQFF,TGCGCCAGCAGCTCTCTAGCGGGGGGAAACAATGAGCAGTTCTTC
TRBJ1-1,-,TRBV7-6,-,15,CASSRQLSMNTEAFF,TGTGCCAGCAGCAGACAGCTTTCTATGAACACTGAAGCTTTCTTT
TRBJ1-6,-,TRBV15,-,15,CATSRDWGVGSPLHF,TGTGCCACCAGCAGAGATTGGGGGGTGGGTTCACCCCTCCACTTT
TRBJ1-3,-,TRBV7-6,-,14,CASSLGPGSFTIYF,TGTGCCAGCAGCTTAGGACCGGGATCTTTCACCATATATTTT
TRBJ1-4,once,TRBV18,TRBD1,13,CASSMGQGEKLFF,TGTGCCAGCTCAATGGGACAGGGCGAAAAACTGTTTTTT
TRBJ1-2,-,TRBV7-9,-,14,CASSLEVLPGGYTF,TGTGCCAGCAGCTTAGAAGTGCTGCCTGGGGGCTACACCTTC
TRBJ2-7,once,TRBV6-5,-,12,CASSYSGREQYF,TGTGCCAGCAGTTACTCGGGGAGGGAGCAGTACTTC
TRBJ1-5,once,TRBV2,-,10,CASGSGTQHF,TGTGCCAGCGGTTCGGGGACCCAGCATTTT
TRBJ2-1,few,TRBV5-8,TRBD2,14,CASSWTSGYNEQFF,TGTGCCAGCAGCTGGACTAGCGGTTACAATGAGCAGTTCTTC
TRBJ2-1,once,TRBV6-6,-,14,CASSYGVRYNEQFF,TGTGCCAGCAGCTACGGGGTGCGGTACAATGAGCAGTTCTTC
TRBJ2-2,-,TRBV30,-,15,CAWSVQGGAPPKLFF,TGTGCCTGGAGTGTACAAGGGGGGGCCCCTCCGAAGCTGTTTTTT
TRBJ2-2,few,TRBV7-8,TRBD1,14,CASTPRGGSGELFF,TGTGCCAGCACCCCTAGAGGGGGCAGCGGGGAGCTGTTTTTT
TRBJ1-4,once,TRBV5-1,-,14,CASSQGQGGEKLFF,TGCGCCAGCAGCCAGGGACAAGGAGGTGAAAAACTGTTTTTT
TRBJ1-1,many,TRBV3-1/TRBV3-2,-,14,CASSHPGAGTEAFF,TGTGCCAGCAGCCACCCGGGAGCGGGCACTGAAGCTTTCTTT
TRBJ2-7,-,TRBV28,-,11,CASRWGDEQYF,TGTGCCAGCAGATGGGGGGACGAGCAGTACTTC
TRBJ1-1,few,TRBV3-1/TRBV3-2,-,12,CASRGASTEAFF,TGTGCCAGCAGGGGCGCGAGCACTGAAGCTTTCTTT
TRBJ2-5,-,TRBV27,TRBD2,17,CASSLGWNGGYQETQYF,TGTGCCAGCAGTTTAGGATGGAACGGGGGGTACCAAGAGACCCAGTACTTC
TRBJ2-7,-,TRBV4-1,-,14,CASSPGTGSYEQYF,TGCGCCAGCAGCCCAGGAACAGGGTCCTACGAGCAGTACTTC
TRBJ1-2,-,TRBV27,-,14,CASKTNLDSYGYTF,TGTGCCAGCAAAACTAACCTGGACAGCTATGGCTACACCTTC
TRBJ1-2,-,TRBV30,-,12,CAWAKRGYGYTF,TGTGCCTGGGCCAAGAGGGGCTATGGCTACACCTTC